A single sample is the source of the 22 T cell receptor beta chains below, sequenced in a study of shared clonotypes between healthy human individuals. Here immunoSEQ multiplex PCR was the method, and the copy in TCRdb shows in-frame clones only, minus some. The sample lists 1 million to 1.3 million clones, 75% to 85% occurring once. The specimen sequenced was memory CD4+ T cells from PBMCs. Stated subset: CD45RA-negative fraction. The receptors here all came from a man between 18 and 35 years old in good health. Some clones in this sample may be carry-over from other donors' samples.

The rearrangement uses TRBV7-3 and TRBJ2-7; perhaps D is TRBD1 or TRBD2 (5 bases each). Between the trimmed V and J ends, which lost 6 bases and 9 bases, there was a span of 18 bases. CDR1 and CDR2 from the germline V gene are SGHTA and FQGTGA. This CDR3 contains 13 residues. CDR3 in amino acids: CASSLLTGLGQYF. CDR3 nucleotide sequence: TGTGCCAGCAGTTTACTTACAGGACTCGGGCAGTACTTC.

The chain carries TRBV15 and TRBJ1-4; TRBD1 matches at 7 bases. The CDR3 totals 14 residues. J gave up 7 bases and V 3 bases, and 5 bases lay outside the gene matches. The V gene's germline CDR1 is LNHNV and CDR2 YYDKDF (reference sequence). The CDR3 loop is CATSRTGRGEKLFF. The CDR3 DNA reads TGTGCCACCAGCAGGACAGGGCGAGGTGAAAAACTGTTTTTT.

As regards this clone: A read error may explain this, as a much larger clone is one base away. Other DNA sequences within the sample encode an identical CDR3. The rearrangement uses TRBV30 and TRBJ1-2; D call uncertain. V lost 0 bases and J 4 bases, leaving 3 bases between the germline ends. The CDR3 spans 11 residues. Germline loops: CDR1 GTSNPN, CDR2 SVGIG (reference sequence). The CDR3 sequence is CAWSVGYGYTF. The CDR3 nucleotides are TGTGCCTGGAGTGTCGGCTATGGCTACACCTTC.

The chain links TRBV28 to TRBJ2-5, with TRBD1 as a possible D gene (7 bases). Germline V CDR1 and CDR2: MDHEN, SYDVKM. V was clipped by 6 bases and J by 2 bases, with 19 bases between them. CDR3 length equals 16 residues. Here the CDR3 DNA reads TGTGCCAGCAGCCCCCTGGGGGGACAGTGGCAAGAGACCCAGTACTTC. Amino acid sequence: CASSPLGGQWQETQYF. The full variable domain, completed using reference TRBV28 and TRBJ2-5, is DVKVTQSSRYLVKRTGEKVFLECVQDMDHENMFWYRQDPGLGLRLIYFSYDVKMKEKGDIPEGYSVSREKKERFSLILESASTNQTSMYLCASSPLGGQWQETQYFGPGTRLLVL.

Worth noting for this clone: This sample also contains other DNA sequences that code for the same CDR3. This chain uses TRBV18 with TRBJ2-7, with D perhaps matching TRBD1 (6 bases). Trimming shortened V by 3 bases and J by 0 bases, and 9 bases separated the two germline ends. CDR1 is KGHSH and CDR2 is LQKENI in the germline V gene. The CDR3 runs to 14 residues. CDR3 residues: CASSPETGSYEQYF. As DNA, the CDR3 is TGTGCCAGCTCACCCGAGACAGGCTCCTACGAGCAGTACTTC.

This chain links TRBV9 with TRBJ1-1; 8 nucleotides align to TRBD1. The germline gives CDR1 SGDLS, CDR2 YYNGEE. CDR3 length equals 14 residues. With 3 bases clipped from V and 4 bases from J, the junction kept 5 bases outside the gene matches. The CDR3 coding sequence is TGTGCCAGCAGCGGGCCAGGGGGCGGCACTGAAGCTTTCTTT. Translating gives CASSGPGGGTEAFF. Full variable domain (rest looked up from reference TRBV9 and TRBJ1-1): DSGVTQTPKHLITATGQRVTLRCSPRSGDLSVYWYQQSLDQGLQFLIQYYNGEERAKGNILERFSAQQFPDLHSELNLSSLELGDSALYFCASSGPGGGTEAFFGQGTRLTVV.

This chain links TRBV7-3 with TRBJ2-1, with D perhaps TRBD2 (5 bases). The CDR3 length is 14 residues. Germline values: CDR1 SGHTA, CDR2 FQGTGA. The germline V and J ends were trimmed by 4 bases and 2 bases, with 9 bases remaining between them. CDR3 region: CASSSTGTYNEQFF. CDR3 sequence (DNA): TGTGCCAGCAGCTCCACCGGGACCTACAATGAGCAGTTCTTC.

The chain combines TRBV11-2 with TRBJ2-7; D gene ambiguous. Germline V gives CDR1 SGHAT, CDR2 FQNNGV. V shed 4 bases and J shed 2 bases, with 12 bases lying between them. CDR3 length: 14 residues. CDR3 in DNA: TGTGCCAGCAGCTCCCTAGGCGTGACCTACGAGCAGTACTTC. Amino acids: CASSSLGVTYEQYF.

Only a few counts were recorded for this clone. The chain couples TRBV30 to TRBJ1-5; D possibly corresponds to TRBD1 (5 bases). The CDR3 spans 14 residues. Per germline, CDR1 GTSNPN and CDR2 SVGIG (reference sequence). V was trimmed by 0 bases and J by 6 bases, leaving 12 bases between them. The CDR3 nucleotides read TGTGCCTGGAGTGTCTCAGGGATAGTTCAGCCCCAGCATTTT. Its protein product is CAWSVSGIVQPQHF.

This sequence joins TRBV18 and TRBJ2-3; 8 bases are a match to TRBD2. The CDR3 has 19 amino acids. Trimming cost V 6 bases and J 5 bases; bases outside gene matches: 22. Germline CDR1 and CDR2: KGHSH and LQKENI. In DNA form, the CDR3 reads TGTGCCAGCTCGGACCTCGGCCTAGCGGGCGCTTACGTTCAAGATACGCAGTATTTT. Its protein product is CASSDLGLAGAYVQDTQYF.

The CDR3 DNA sequence: TGTGCCAGCGAAGGGGTGTCACACAATGAGCAGTTCTTC. Protein sequence: CASEGVSHNEQFF. The chain is built from TRBV27 and TRBJ2-1; D might be TRBD1 (5 bases). This CDR3 has 13 residues. V was pared by 8 bases and J by 5 bases, with 13 bases between. Looked up from germline, CDR1 is MNHEY and CDR2 is SMNVEV (reference sequence).

This clone was picked up one time. The chain recombines TRBV7-3 with TRBJ2-7; D is uncertain. Germline assignment: CDR1 SGHTA and CDR2 FQGTGA. The CDR3 extends over 11 amino acids. The CDR3 bases are TGTAGACCCCCCTCTACCTACGAGCAGTACTTC. Translated, it gives CRPPSTYEQYF.

The chain is built from TRBV6-6 and TRBJ2-5, with a possible D match to TRBD1 (6 bases). The germline CDR1 and CDR2 sequences are MNHNY and SVGAGI (reference sequence). The CDR3 consists of 14 residues. The V gene lost 6 bases and the J gene lost 5 bases, with 16 bases spanning the gap. The CDR3 DNA reads as TGTGCCAGCAGCAGGGGCGAGGCGGCGGAGACCCAGTACTTC. It specifies CASSRGEAAETQYF.

A few counts support this clone. This chain links TRBV6-1 with TRBJ2-2; D remains ambiguous. V was pared by 5 bases and J by 6 bases, with 10 bases between. This CDR3 contains 13 residues. CDR1 MNHNS and CDR2 SASEGT come from the germline V gene. CDR3: CASSSSWAGELFF. For the CDR3, the DNA is TGTGCCAGCAGTAGCAGCTGGGCCGGGGAGCTGTTTTTT.

The chain has TRBV2 and TRBJ2-7, with D hard to call. Deletions cut 4 bases from V and 4 bases from J, with 8 bases between. The germline gives CDR1 SNHLY, CDR2 FYNNEI. CDR3 length: 12 amino acids. CDR3 residues: CASSVQRYEQYF. Written as DNA, the CDR3 is TGTGCCAGCAGTGTTCAGAGATACGAGCAGTACTTC.

This clone appeared a few times. This sequence joins TRBV18 and TRBJ1-5; 8 nucleotides align to TRBD1. This CDR3 region has 15 residues. Germline V gene data show CDR1 as KGHSH and CDR2 as LQKENI. With 3 bases clipped from V and 5 bases from J, the junction kept 6 bases outside the gene matches. DNA for the CDR3: TGTGCCAGCTCACCTGGACAGGGAAGGGATCAGCCCCAGCATTTT. As protein: CASSPGQGRDQPQHF.

The gene calls are TRBV7-3 and TRBJ1-2; D unclear. Germline V gene data show CDR1 as SGHTA and CDR2 as FQGTGA. Between the trimmed V and J ends, which lost 6 bases and 3 bases, there was a span of 17 bases. There are 15 residues in the CDR3. In DNA form, the CDR3 reads TGTGCCAGCAGACAAACGGCCGGGAAAGACTATGGCTACACCTTC. Translating it yields CASRQTAGKDYGYTF.

A few counts support this clone. J is TRBJ1-1 and V is TRBV5-6; D might be TRBD1 (6 bases). Per germline, CDR1 SGHDT and CDR2 YYEEEE. The CDR3 totals 15 residues. With 0 bases removed from V and 4 bases from J, the gap between germline ends came to 13 bases. In DNA, the CDR3 is TGTGCCAGCAGCTTGGTGGCGGTGGGGGCCACTGAAGCTTTCTTT. It translates to CASSLVAVGATEAFF.

The V call is TRBV27, the J call TRBJ1-4, with 7 bases that match TRBD1. Trimming at V came to 4 bases and at J to 5 bases, leaving 7 bases not matched to a gene. Germline V gene lookup returns CDR1 MNHEY and CDR2 SMNVEV (reference sequence). The CDR3 is 15 residues long. The DNA of the CDR3 is TGTGCCAGCAGTTCTCTGACAGGGACGAATGAAAAACTGTTTTTT. Its translation is CASSSLTGTNEKLFF. The full variable domain, rest sourced from reference TRBV27 and TRBJ1-4, is EAQVTQNPRYLITVTGKKLTVTCSQNMNHEYMSWYRQDPGLGLRQIYYSMNVEVTDKGDVPEGYKVSRKEKRNFPLILESPSPNQTSLYFCASSSLTGTNEKLFFGSGTQLSVL.

This chain uses TRBV10-3 with TRBJ2-3; the match to TRBD2 covers 9 bases. The CDR3 spans 15 residues. The V segment lost 4 bases and the J segment 5 bases; nucleotides outside the gene matches: 7. Germline V CDR1 and CDR2: ENHRY, SYGVKD. The CDR3 is CAISAMAGGQDTQYF. In DNA form, the CDR3 reads TGTGCCATCAGTGCGATGGCGGGAGGGCAAGATACGCAGTATTTT.

This sequence joins TRBV6-1 and TRBJ2-5; possibly TRBD1 for D (5 bases). The CDR3 sequence is 14 residues long. Germline CDR1 reads MNHNS; CDR2 reads SASEGT. V lost 6 bases to trimming and J lost 5 bases, with 16 bases between them. The chain's CDR3 is CASRGPRRGETQYF. The CDR3 nucleotides are TGTGCCAGCAGGGGGCCCCGAAGGGGTGAGACCCAGTACTTC.

The table lists this clone with a few counts. The rearrangement joins TRBV5-1 to TRBJ1-3; D possibly corresponds to TRBD1 (5 bases). Germline V gene sequence: CDR1 SGHRS, CDR2 YFSETQ. This CDR3 region has 15 residues. The ends were cut back, 2 bases at V and 8 bases at J, with 17 bases in the middle. In DNA form, the CDR3 reads TGCGCCAGCAGCTTAGGGAAGGGGTATGAGGACACCATATATTTT. Amino acids: CASSLGKGYEDTIYF.